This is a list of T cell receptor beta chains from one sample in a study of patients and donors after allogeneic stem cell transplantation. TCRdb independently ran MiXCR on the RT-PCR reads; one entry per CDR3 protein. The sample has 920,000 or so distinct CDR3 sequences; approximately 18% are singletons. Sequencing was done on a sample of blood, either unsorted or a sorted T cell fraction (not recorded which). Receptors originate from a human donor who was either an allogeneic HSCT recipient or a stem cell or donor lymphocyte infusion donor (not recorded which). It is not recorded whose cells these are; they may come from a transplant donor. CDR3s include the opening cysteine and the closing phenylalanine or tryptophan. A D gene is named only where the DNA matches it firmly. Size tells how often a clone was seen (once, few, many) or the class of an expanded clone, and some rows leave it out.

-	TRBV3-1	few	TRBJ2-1	CASSQSGGTNEQFF	TGTGCCAGCAGCCAAAGCGGCGGCACCAATGAGCAGTTCTTC
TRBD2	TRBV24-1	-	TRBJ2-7	CATSDSGTSIYEQYF	TGTGCCACCAGTGATTCCGGGACTAGTATATACGAGCAGTACTTC
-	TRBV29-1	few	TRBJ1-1	CSVSGPEAFF	TGCAGCGTCTCAGGACCTGAAGCTTTCTTT
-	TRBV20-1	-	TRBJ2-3	CSATSRASTDTQYF	TGCAGTGCTACATCCCGGGCTAGCACAGATACGCAGTATTTT
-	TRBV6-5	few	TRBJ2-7	CASSYSTPGDRNEQYF	TGTGCCAGCAGTTACTCGACCCCCGGGGATCGAAACGAGCAGTACTTC
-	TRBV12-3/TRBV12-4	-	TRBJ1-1	CASSVDLNTEAFF	TGTGCCAGCAGCGTTGATTTGAACACTGAAGCTTTCTTT
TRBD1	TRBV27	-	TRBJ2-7	CASSPTGGYHEQYF	TGTGCCAGCAGTCCGACAGGGGGCTACCACGAGCAGTACTTC
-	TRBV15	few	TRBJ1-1	CATRPPLSNTEAFF	TGTGCCACCAGACCTCCCCTCTCAAACACTGAAGCTTTCTTT
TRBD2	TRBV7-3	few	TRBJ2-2	CASSLIGTRDTGELFF	TGTGCCAGCAGCTTAATCGGGACTAGAGATACCGGGGAGCTGTTTTTT
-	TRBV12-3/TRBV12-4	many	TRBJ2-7	CASRGGHEQYF	TGTGCCAGCAGGGGAGGCCACGAGCAGTACTTC
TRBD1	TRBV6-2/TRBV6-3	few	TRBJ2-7	CASSYGLPGQGMTYEQYF	TGTGCCAGCAGTTACGGACTACCGGGACAGGGTATGACCTACGAGCAGTACTTC
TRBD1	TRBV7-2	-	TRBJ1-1	CASSITQGARTEAFF	TGTGCCAGCAGCATCACGCAGGGGGCGAGGACTGAAGCTTTCTTT
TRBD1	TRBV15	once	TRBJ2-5	CATSRQGLKTQYF	TGTGCCACCAGCCGACAGGGCCTAAAGACCCAGTACTTC
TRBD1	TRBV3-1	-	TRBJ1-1	CASSFRGPTEAFF	TGTGCCAGCAGCTTCAGGGGGCCCACTGAAGCTTTCTTT
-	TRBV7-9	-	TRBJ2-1	CASSSHRGKGEQFF	TGTGCCAGCAGCTCCCATCGAGGCAAGGGTGAGCAGTTCTTC
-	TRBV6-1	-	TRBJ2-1	CASSEAGWSSYNEQFF	TGTGCCAGCAGTGAAGCCGGCTGGAGCTCCTACAATGAGCAGTTCTTC
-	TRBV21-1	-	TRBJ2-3	CATRSSERGTDTQYF	TGTGCCACACGGTCGAGTGAGCGTGGTACAGATACGCAGTATTTT
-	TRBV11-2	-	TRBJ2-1	CASSFPLGGKGSSYNEQFF	TGTGCCAGCAGCTTCCCCCTAGGAGGTAAGGGAAGCTCCTACAATGAGCAGTTCTTC
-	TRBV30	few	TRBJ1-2	CAWTGPRLNGYTF	TGTGCCTGGACAGGGCCAAGGTTGAATGGCTACACCTTC
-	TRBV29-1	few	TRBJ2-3	CSVEDGAQDTQYF	TGCAGCGTTGAAGATGGGGCCCAAGATACGCAGTATTTT
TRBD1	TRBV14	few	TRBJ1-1	CASSQEPLGRGATEAFF	TGTGCCAGCAGCCAAGAACCCCTGGGCAGGGGGGCCACTGAAGCTTTCTTT
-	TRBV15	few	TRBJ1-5	CATSRGGGRSNQPQHF	TGTGCCACCAGCAGAGGGGGTGGGCGAAGCAATCAGCCCCAGCATTTT
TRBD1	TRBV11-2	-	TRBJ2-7	CASSLGVKGQGASEQYF	TGTGCCAGCAGCTTAGGGGTAAAGGGACAGGGGGCCAGCGAGCAGTACTTC
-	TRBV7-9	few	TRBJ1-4	CASSLGWGPANEKLFF	TGTGCCAGCAGCTTAGGGTGGGGGCCGGCTAATGAAAAACTGTTTTTT
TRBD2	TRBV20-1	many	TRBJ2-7	CSARDVPSGGVAKSYEQYF	TGCAGTGCTAGAGATGTGCCTAGCGGGGGGGTAGCGAAATCCTACGAGCAGTACTTC
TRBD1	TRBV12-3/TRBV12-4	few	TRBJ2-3	CASSVGTGESDTQYF	TGTGCCAGCAGTGTCGGGACAGGGGAGTCAGATACGCAGTATTTT
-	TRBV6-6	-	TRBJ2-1	CASSTTWSGEQFF	TGTGCCAGCAGCACGACTTGGTCGGGCGAGCAGTTCTTC
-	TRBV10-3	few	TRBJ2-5	CAISNRTDQETQYF	TGTGCCATCAGCAACAGGACGGACCAAGAGACCCAGTACTTC
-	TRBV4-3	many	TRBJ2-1	CASSQRGMGFYNEQFF	TGCGCCAGCAGCCAAAGGGGTATGGGGTTTTACAATGAGCAGTTCTTC
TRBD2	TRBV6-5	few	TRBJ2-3	CASSSGTTNTDTQYF	TGTGCCAGCAGTTCCGGGACTACAAATACAGATACGCAGTATTTT
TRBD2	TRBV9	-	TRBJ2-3	CAMSIAGGRKDTQYF	TGTGCCATGTCAATAGCGGGGGGGCGGAAAGATACGCAGTATTTT
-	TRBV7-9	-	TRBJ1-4	CASSPVGGTREKLFF	TGTGCCAGCAGCCCGGTGGGGGGGACGAGAGAAAAACTGTTTTTT
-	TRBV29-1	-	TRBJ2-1	CSVEGSGRNEQFF	TGCAGCGTTGAGGGGAGCGGTAGAAATGAGCAGTTCTTC
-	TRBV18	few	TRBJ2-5	CASSPLSRETQYF	TGTGCCAGCTCACCGCTTAGTCGGGAGACCCAGTACTTC
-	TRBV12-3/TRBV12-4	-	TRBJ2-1	CASYDHFIPNEQFF	TGTGCCAGCTATGACCACTTTATCCCAAATGAGCAGTTCTTC
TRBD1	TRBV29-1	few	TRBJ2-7	CSVGTGAPYEQYF	TGCAGCGTTGGGACAGGCGCACCCTACGAGCAGTACTTC
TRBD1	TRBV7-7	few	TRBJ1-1	CASSQGQGRKAFF	TGTGCTAGCAGCCAAGGACAGGGCAGAAAGGCTTTCTTT
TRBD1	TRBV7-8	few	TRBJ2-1	CASSAGTGRPFF	TGTGCCAGCAGCGCAGGGACAGGGAGACCGTTCTTC
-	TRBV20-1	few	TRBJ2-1	CSARDIRRVGEQFF	TGCAGTGCTAGAGATATCCGCAGGGTGGGGGAGCAGTTCTTC
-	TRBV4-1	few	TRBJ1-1	CASSQGIVMNTEAFF	TGCGCCAGCAGCCAAGGAATCGTAATGAACACTGAAGCTTTCTTT
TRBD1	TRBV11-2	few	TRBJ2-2	CASSPTGVIGELFF	TGTGCCAGCAGCCCGACAGGGGTGATCGGGGAGCTGTTTTTT
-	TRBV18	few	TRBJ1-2	CASSPFSEGPTNGYTF	TGTGCCAGCTCACCATTCTCTGAAGGACCAACTAATGGCTACACCTTC
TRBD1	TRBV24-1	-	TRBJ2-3	CATSDFKGQGRNAQYF	TGTGCCACCAGTGATTTTAAAGGACAGGGGCGTAATGCGCAGTATTTT
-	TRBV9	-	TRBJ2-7	CASSVGGGRGNEQYF	TGTGCCAGCAGCGTAGGCGGGGGCAGGGGGAACGAGCAGTACTTC
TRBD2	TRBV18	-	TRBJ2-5	CASSPKGLAGGQETQYF	TGTGCCAGCTCACCCAAAGGACTAGCGGGGGGTCAAGAGACCCAGTACTTC
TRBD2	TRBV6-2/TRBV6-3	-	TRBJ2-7	CASSPGLAAPYEQYF	TGTGCCAGCAGTCCCGGACTAGCGGCCCCCTACGAGCAGTACTTC
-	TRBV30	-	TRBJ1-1	CAWSEGPPGSAFF	TGTGCCTGGAGTGAGGGACCTCCAGGGTCGGCTTTCTTT
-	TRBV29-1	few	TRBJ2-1	CSVEFGNEQFF	TGCAGCGTTGAATTCGGGAATGAGCAGTTCTTC
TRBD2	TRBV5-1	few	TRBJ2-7	CASSLKWTSLDEQYF	TGCGCCAGCAGCTTAAAGTGGACTAGTCTCGACGAGCAGTACTTC
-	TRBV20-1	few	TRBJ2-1	CSAPGRGTYNEQFF	TGCAGTGCTCCCGGGAGAGGAACCTACAATGAGCAGTTCTTC
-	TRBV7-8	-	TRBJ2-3	CASSANWGDTQYF	TGTGCCAGCAGCGCAAATTGGGGAGATACGCAGTATTTT